This record looks at one T cell receptor beta chain sequence and its context. Its antigen remains undetermined. One base away there is no much larger clone; base qualities are not given. Library generation was performed with multiplex PCR. Sequencing instrument: Illumina HiSeq 4000. CDR3 regions were amplified by Arm-PCR with iRepertoire HTBI primers to construct TCR beta libraries. Before sequencing, the PCR products underwent gel purification. The source study handled its data this way. Gene usage analysis of CDR3 amino acid clonotypes relied on the 62 TRBV and 14 TRBJ segments identified across samples. COPE and FqMerger were used to merge the filtered high-quality paired reads into contigs. BLAST was used to align contigs to the IMGT TRBV, TRBD and TRBJ reference genes, and CDR3 was defined following IMGT. Any clonotype with a frequency above 0.1% was classified as a highly expanded clone. Shannon entropy served as the measure of repertoire diversity, while the Gini coefficient captured V-J evenness. A clonotype found in more than one individual was treated as public. The public reads were reanalyzed by TCRdb: fastp trimming at Q25, MiXCR alignment, in-frame beta chains only. Each CDR3 protein gets just one entry, which takes the most common genes and DNA from the rows behind it. The V and J calls were determined by TCRdb, not by the authors. This sample comprises 500,000 to 700,000 distinct CDR3 sequences, 15% to 20% of them detected only once. The ten largest account for around a sixth of the sample.

The cysteine opens and the phenylalanine closes a CDR3 of 17 amino acids. Kept here is only the CDR3 DNA, which spans 51 bases and is read in frame from base 1. V trim: 4 bases; J trim: 6 bases; unmatched bases: 13. From a lookup of the germline V gene, CDR1 and CDR2 are SGHRS and YFSETQ. This specimen comes from a study of regulatory T cells in long-lasting Graves disease (dated by TCRdb to the early 2020s). A note on the overall study: Newly diagnosed Graves' disease patients had taken antithyroid drugs for less than 3 months. A total of around 35 samples underwent TCR sequencing, from about 13 patients with persistent Graves' disease and 20 patients with newly diagnosed Graves' disease. The study was conducted in China and was registered as a clinical trial. This study used TCR sequencing and RNA sequencing of peripheral blood to compare persistent Graves' disease patients against newly diagnosed Graves' disease patients. Overall study outcomes, separate from this receptor: The study examined only peripheral blood because the primary lesion, thyroid tissue, could not be accessed. TRBV28, TRBJ1-2 and TRBJ2-5 were preferentially used in persistent disease, while TRBV20-1 and TRBJ2-1 were favored in newly diagnosed disease. Lower TCR Shannon entropy and fewer highly expanded clones were observed in persistent Graves' disease patients than in newly diagnosed patients, which suggested clonal expansion. The authors noted that the small sample size was a limitation that may lower accuracy. Sequencing and analysis were restricted to the TCR beta chain. More public clonotypes were shared among persistent patients (under 3,000) than among newly diagnosed patients (roughly 1,000).

The time point label, read with the paper, signifies: newly diagnosed GD, antithyroid drugs for less than 3 months. For both TCR sequencing and RNA sequencing, RNA was extracted from PBMCs in TRIzol. Graves' disease was diagnosed according to American Thyroid Association guidelines. Patients for the study were recruited at an endocrinology department in Xi'an, China. From each patient, approximately 10 milliliters of peripheral blood was collected into an EDTA anticoagulant tube. Ficoll Paque Plus density gradient separation was used to isolate PBMCs, and no additional T cell sorting was done. An Agilent 2100 Bioanalyzer and agarose gel were used to assess RNA quality, and a NanoDrop 2000 was used to measure RNA concentration. These data are also associated with another study on T cells in Graves' hyperthyroidism and ophthalmopathy. As the second study states: Stable Graves' hyperthyroidism was defined as the absence of progression to ophthalmopathy over 18 months of follow-up. The hyperthyroidism patients were between 18 and 65 years old and newly diagnosed, with a disease duration of less than 2 months. Any patient with an uncontrolled infection, another autoimmune disease, pregnancy or lactation was excluded. Diagnoses were based on clinical symptoms, serum thyroxine and TRAb, thyroid ultrasound and orbital computed tomography. The first round of RT-PCR for the TCR CDR3 was performed with the HTBI primer set and the Qiagen OneStep RT-PCR kit. Blood samples also contained most of the expanded thyroid clonotypes (frequency above 0.001), which suggests that blood repertoires may reflect thyroid immune responses. In cross-validation, a model built on a 13 V-J signature told ophthalmopathy apart from stable hyperthyroidism with 85% to 90% sensitivity and approximately 84% specificity, and in testing the same model reached 80%/75%. In validation, the model predicted progression to ophthalmopathy a median of about 6.5 months before onset, with roughly 71% sensitivity and roughly 73% specificity. To identify distinguishing TCR V-J signatures, a discovery cohort of roughly 100 patients was used, comprising 43 with Graves' ophthalmopathy and some 60 with stable Graves' hyperthyroidism. Prospective prediction of ophthalmopathy was tested in an independent validation cohort consisting of about 20 hyperthyroidism patients and approximately 16 patients who later progressed to ophthalmopathy. The 95 to 100 discovery patients were randomly divided into training and test sets at a 7:3 ratio. In about six Graves' hyperthyroidism patients, the study also compared T-cell repertoires from thyroid tissue with T-cell repertoires from blood. Following sampling, methimazole starting at 30 mg daily was given to hyperthyroidism patients, and high-dose intravenous methylprednisolone was given to ophthalmopathy patients. A second multiplex PCR round built the libraries, followed by size selection and purification. Libraries were sequenced paired-end with 100 bp reads on an Illumina HiSeq2000. SOAPnuke was used to process the raw data, throwing out any read that contained adapters or uncalled bases, had a mean Phred below 15, or lacked an exact constant-primer or identifier match. High-quality paired reads were merged using COPE v1.2.5, and each unique nucleotide sequence was defined as a clonotype. MiTCR v1.1 was used to align the clonotypes against IMGT TRBV, TRBD and TRBJ reference segments. Analysis was restricted to V-J combinations with a frequency above 0.0001, which covered 99.2% of repertoires. The TCS score was defined as the ratio of F50 (clonal expansion) to E x V (chaos), calculated using BLOSUM62-based TCRdist between CDR3 peptides within each V-J. Welch's t-statistics and random forest reduced around 550 V-J features to 10 to 15, which were used in a naive Bayes classifier (R e1071). Sample size was not statistically predetermined, and investigators were not blinded to group allocation. The paper describes TCR Vbeta CDR3 sequencing of 120 to 150 peripheral blood samples, made up of 40 to 45 ophthalmopathy patients, 70 to 80 hyperthyroidism patients and some 17 progressor patients.

This material consisted of peripheral blood mononuclear cells (PBMCs), taken at new diagnosis, from a patient treated with antithyroid drugs. This TCR was recovered from a woman under 40 with Graves disease. Donor details come from another sample of the same person, matched by shared clones. The sequence links TRBV5-1 to TRBJ2-7, and 13 junction bases match TRBD2. CDR3 region: CASSPEPGLAGTIEQYF. In nucleotides, the sequence is TGCGCCAGCAGCCCCGAACCGGGACTAGCGGGGACCATCGAGCAGTACTTC.